The entry below describes one T cell receptor (beta chain). Antigen: not known. The isolated RNA, all of it, was reverse transcribed, so expressed TCRB transcripts were what got sequenced. Sequencing used immunoSEQ multiplex PCR; TCRdb keeps in-frame clones, though not all of them. The table records under 200,000 clones, around 8.4% of them present only once. V lost 5 bases and J lost 4; bases outside the gene matches: 3. Germline loops: CDR1 SGHTA, CDR2 FQGNSA. The CDR3 covers 14 residues. The authors sorted CD4+ naive, central memory, regulatory and stem cell-like memory cells via CD45RO/CCR7/CD25/CD127/CD95/CD27. This record belongs to a study of beta chain features in type 1 diabetes. On the study more broadly: When patients were set against healthy donors, age, gender and cell yields were similar. Study observations and caveats: When VDJ junctions were examined, type 1 diabetes patients showed fewer insertions and more deletions. There was a moderate but significant shortening of TCRB CDR3s in all four CD4+ subsets of Type 1 diabetes patients. Within patients, naive, central memory and Treg TCRB repertoires seemed more similar than within healthy donors.

This TCR derives from a woman under 30 with type 1 diabetes. The chain links TRBV7-2 to TRBJ2-3; 10 positions match TRBD2. Specimen: central memory CD4+ T cells from blood. DNA of the CDR3: TGTGCCAGCAGCCCGGGACTAGCGTCAGATACGCAGTATTTT. It is translated as CASSPGLASDTQYF.